The 21 T cell receptor beta chains below come from one sample, sequenced in a study of blood T cells in healthy people across ages (dated by TCRdb to between 2014 and 2016). The protocol used for the library was 5' RACE. The instrument was an Illumina HiSeq 2500. A second PCR of roughly 6 to 12 cycles was run with a J-beta primer mix and a sample-barcoded 5' primer. The raw public data were reprocessed by TCRdb itself: fastp quality trimming at Q25, MiXCR clonotype calling, in-frame beta chains only. When rows share a CDR3 protein, they turn into one entry using the most common DNA and genes. The sample table lists roughly 1,700,000 distinct CDR3 sequences, 28% of them with a count of one. Around 7.7% of the sample lies in the top ten. Sequenced: blood. These receptors were taken from a woman aged 25-40 years in good health.

The chain joins TRBV11-2 to TRBJ2-4; a possible D gene is TRBD2 (5 bases). With 6 bases removed from V and 0 bases from J, the gap between germline ends came to 15 bases. CDR3 length: 16 residues. From germline, CDR1 is SGHAT and CDR2 FQNNGV. The chain's CDR3 is CASSSTAGVAKNIQYF. The CDR3 nucleotides read TGTGCCAGCAGTTCCACGGCGGGTGTAGCCAAAAACATTCAGTACTTC.

The V and J genes are TRBV20-1 and TRBJ2-7; 12 nucleotides agree with TRBD2. The end of the DNA aligns better with TRBJ2-5, so the J call may be wrong. Germline loops: CDR1 DFQATT, CDR2 SNEGSKA (reference sequence). The CDR3 totals 17 residues. DNA for the CDR3: TGCAGTGCTAGAGACTCCCCTGGGACTAGCGGGCTTGAGACCCAGTACTTC. As protein: CSARDSPGTSGLETQYF.

This chain joins TRBV10-3 and TRBJ1-5; weak D call: TRBD1 (5 bases). The CDR3 runs 16 residues. The V end was cut by 2 bases, the J end by 2 bases, with 13 bases between. Germline V gene lookup returns CDR1 ENHRY and CDR2 SYGVKD. As DNA, the CDR3 is TGTGCCATCAGTGAGGGACCAGGGTTGGGCAATCAGCCCCAGCATTTT. As protein: CAISEGPGLGNQPQHF.

Ten or more counts support this clonotype. This chain uses TRBV28 with TRBJ1-2; D is undetermined. Germline V gene data show CDR1 as MDHEN and CDR2 as SYDVKM. This CDR3 is built from 12 residues. The germline V and J ends were trimmed by 1 base and 8 bases, with 8 bases remaining between them. Written as DNA, the CDR3 is TGTGCCAGCAGTTTATCGGCGGCAGGCTACACCTTC. It codes for CASSLSAAGYTF.

Remarks on this clonotype: This is likely a read error, given that the CDR3 carries no conserved phenylalanine or tryptophan at its end. V is TRBV5-1 and J is TRBJ1-2, with a tentative D call TRBD1 (6 bases). Germline V gene sequence: CDR1 SGHRS, CDR2 YFSETQ. V was pared by 0 bases and J by 4 bases, with 7 bases between. This CDR3 has 13 amino acids. CDR3 nucleotide sequence: TGCGCCAGCAGCTTGGGGACAGCCTATGGCTACACCTGC. Amino acid sequence: CASSLGTAYGYTC.

This chain links TRBV28 with TRBJ2-7; TRBD2 matches at 11 bases. Germline V gives CDR1 MDHEN, CDR2 SYDVKM. This CDR3 is 14 amino acids long. V trimming: 8 bases; J trimming: 7 bases; junction bases outside the gene matches: 10. The CDR3 is CASGLLAGAREQYF. DNA of the CDR3: TGTGCCAGCGGCCTACTAGCGGGGGCCCGGGAGCAGTACTTC. Filled out from reference TRBV28 and TRBJ2-7, the complete variable domain reads DVKVTQSSRYLVKRTGEKVFLECVQDMDHENMFWYRQDPGLGLRLIYFSYDVKMKEKGDIPEGYSVSREKKERFSLILESASTNQTSMYLCASGLLAGAREQYFGPGTRLTVT.

This clonotype was found many times. CDR3 nucleotides: TGCAGTGCTAGAGCCCCCCCCGCGGCTAGCGTCCTTGTGGGGGCCAAAAACATTCAGTACTTC. This translates into CSARAPPAASVLVGAKNIQYF. The genes are TRBV20-1 and TRBJ2-4, with D possibly being TRBD2 (6 bases). Germline lookup yields CDR1 DFQATT and CDR2 SNEGSKA (reference sequence). This CDR3 spans 21 amino acids. Trimming pared 1 base from V and 1 base from J, leaving 29 bases between.

This clonotype has a handful of counts. The chain links TRBV28 to TRBJ2-1; D unclear. This CDR3 comprises 15 residues. V lost 2 bases and J 0 bases, leaving 8 bases between the germline ends. CDR1 is MDHEN, CDR2 SYDVKM, per germline. As DNA, the CDR3 is TGTGCCAGCAGTTTACCGGAGAGCTCCTACAATGAGCAGTTCTTC. Translation gives CASSLPESSYNEQFF.

The chain links TRBV30 to TRBJ1-1; perhaps TRBD1 as D (5 bases). Trimming removed 4 bases at V and 8 bases at J, with 11 bases between. Per the germline V gene, CDR1 is GTSNPN and CDR2 is SVGIG (reference sequence). CDR3 length equals 11 residues. CDR3 in DNA: TGTGCCTGGATAAGAGGGGCAGAAGCTTTCTTT. Encoded protein: CAWIRGAEAFF.

V and J are TRBV2 and TRBJ2-1; D might be TRBD1 or TRBD2, each matching 5 bases. Trimming stripped 6 bases from V and 8 bases from J, with 14 bases between. The germline V gene encodes CDR1 SNHLY and CDR2 FYNNEI. This CDR3 spans 13 amino acids. CDR3 sequence: CASRDDRGDEQFF. CDR3 coding DNA: TGTGCCAGCAGGGACGACCGGGGCGATGAGCAGTTCTTC.

This clonotype has a handful of counts. The chain combines TRBV7-8 with TRBJ1-5, with D possibly TRBD1 on 5 matching bases. This CDR3 comprises 15 residues. V was cut by 1 base and J by 0 bases, with 7 bases left in between. CDR1 and CDR2 from the germline V gene are SGHVS and FQNEAQ. The CDR3 DNA reads TGTGCCAGCAGCTTAGACAGGCATAGCAATCAGCCCCAGCATTTT. It is translated as CASSLDRHSNQPQHF.

This clonotype was observed many times. The chain uses TRBV11-2 and TRBJ2-5; TRBD1 or TRBD2 may be the D gene (7 bases each). This CDR3 spans 16 amino acids. Germline V gene lookup returns CDR1 SGHAT and CDR2 FQNNGV. Trimming removed 1 base from V and 4 bases from J, with 16 bases in between. DNA of the CDR3: TGTGCCAGCAGCTTAGGCTGGGAGGGGGCTGTAGAGACCCAGTACTTC. It is translated as CASSLGWEGAVETQYF.

This clonotype was detected only a few times. The gene calls are TRBV20-1 and TRBJ2-5, with TRBD2 matching 12 bases. The CDR3 loop spans 15 amino acids. Germline values: CDR1 DFQATT, CDR2 SNEGSKA (reference sequence). The V segment lost 5 bases and the J segment 4 bases; nucleotides outside the gene matches: 8. CDR3 DNA: TGCAGTGCTGTTGTTGCGGGACTAGCGGGAGAGACCCAGTACTTC. Translated: CSAVVAGLAGETQYF.

About this clonotype itself: A read error is possible here, since a much larger clone lies one base away. Here the CDR3 reads CAISGDTSYEQYF. Written as DNA, the CDR3 is TGTGCCATCAGTGGGGACACAAGTTACGAGCAGTACTTC. The V call is TRBV10-3, the J call TRBJ2-7, with D maybe TRBD1 (6 bases). V shed 4 bases and J shed 4 bases, with 11 bases lying between them. In germline, CDR1 is ENHRY, CDR2 SYGVKD. The CDR3 length is 13 residues.

The chain combines TRBV5-1 with TRBJ2-3; no reliable D call. CDR1 and CDR2 (germline): SGHRS, YFSETQ. This CDR3 is built from 12 residues. Trimming cost V 4 bases and J 5 bases, with 8 bases left between them. The CDR3 nucleotides are TGCGCCAGCAGCCCGGCGATAGATACGCAGTATTTT. Its translation: CASSPAIDTQYF.

Turning to this clonotype: A single base separates this from a much larger clone, so it may be a read error. Here the CDR3 DNA reads TGTGCCAGCAGGTCGTGGGACCGGCGGGAGACCCAGTACTTC. Encoded protein: CASRSWDRRETQYF. V gene TRBV12-3 or TRBV12-4 combines with J gene TRBJ2-5; TRBD1 or TRBD2 may be the D gene (5 bases each). The CDR3 runs 14 residues. V dropped 6 bases and J dropped 5 bases, with 16 bases sitting between them.

This clonotype appeared a single time. This rearrangement joins TRBV5-1 to TRBJ2-3; weak D call: TRBD1 (5 bases). Per the germline V gene, CDR1 is SGHRS and CDR2 is YFSETQ. Trimming removed 5 bases at V and 4 bases at J, with 11 bases between. This CDR3 is 13 amino acids long. The CDR3: CASRQVMSDTQYF. CDR3 bases: TGCGCCAGCAGACAGGTGATGTCAGATACGCAGTATTTT.

The chain has TRBV12-3 or TRBV12-4 and TRBJ2-2; 8 nucleotides match TRBD1. Trimming took 6 bases from V and 7 from J; bases not matched to a gene: 13. This CDR3 has 16 amino acids. CDR3 DNA: TGTGCCAGCAGACGCGCACAGGGGGTAGTCGGCGGGGAGCTGTTTTTT. Its translation is CASRRAQGVVGGELFF.

This clonotype came up a few times. The chain recombines TRBV24-1 with TRBJ1-2; D gene unclear. V gave up 4 bases and J gave up 7 bases, with 15 bases separating them. The CDR3 loop spans 14 amino acids. CDR1 and CDR2 from the germline V gene are KGHDR and SFDVKD. For the CDR3, the DNA is TGTGCCACCAGTGAAGGTCCGGACCCCGGTGGCTACACCTTC. Encoded protein: CATSEGPDPGGYTF.

This clonotype showed up just a few times. Since a much larger clone is just one base distant, this may be a read error. The chain recombines TRBV10-3 with TRBJ2-7; the match to TRBD1 covers 8 bases. The CDR3 is made up of 13 amino acids. The germline CDR1 and CDR2 sequences are ENHRY and SYGVKD. Unmatched junction bases numbered 9, after V lost 10 bases and J lost 4 bases. The CDR3 is CATGQGRGYEQYF. For the CDR3, the DNA is TGTGCCACCGGACAGGGACGGGGTTACGAGCAGTACTTC.

The V gene is TRBV29-1, the J gene TRBJ2-7; 7 bases map to TRBD1. Germline assignment: CDR1 SQVTM and CDR2 ANQGSEA. V shed 4 bases and J 0 bases; nucleotides not matched to a gene: 3. The CDR3 contains 13 residues. In DNA, the CDR3 is TGCAGCGTTGCCGGACAGGCCTCCTACGAGCAGTACTTC. Residues: CSVAGQASYEQYF.